These T cell receptor beta chains were read from a single sample in a study of T-cell memory formation after mild COVID-19. MiXCR was run by TCRdb on the 5' RACE reads, yielding one entry per CDR3 protein. The data hold some 150,000 distinct CDR3 sequences, with 11% to 15% observed a single time. The sample comprised PBMCs or a T cell subset sorted from them (not recorded which). These receptors were taken from an adult woman who had mild COVID-19 (a few samples of this study predate the infection). Cell type and time point are not known. Both conserved end residues are part of each CDR3. The order of the fields is CDR3 protein, CDR3 DNA, V gene, J gene, clone size, D gene. D genes are given only for firm matches. Only some rows state a clone size, as once, few, many or a class for expanded clones.

CDR3 protein: CATSEPRATRGQNEQFF
CDR3 DNA: TGTGCCACCAGTGAACCACGGGCGACTAGAGGACAGAATGAGCAGTTCTTC
V gene: TRBV24-1
J gene: TRBJ2-1
clone size: -
D gene: -

CDR3 protein: CASSLTAGGPTDTQYF
CDR3 DNA: TGTGCCAGCAGTTTAACGGCGGGGGGCCCTACAGATACGCAGTATTTT
V gene: TRBV12-3/TRBV12-4
J gene: TRBJ2-3
clone size: -
D gene: TRBD2

CDR3 protein: CASSHVPPGVYGYTF
CDR3 DNA: TGTGCCAGCAGCCACGTCCCCCCAGGGGTCTATGGCTACACCTTC
V gene: TRBV7-9
J gene: TRBJ1-2
clone size: -
D gene: -

CDR3 protein: CAISEGGNEQFF
CDR3 DNA: TGTGCCATCAGTGAGGGTGGCAATGAGCAGTTCTTC
V gene: TRBV10-3
J gene: TRBJ2-1
clone size: -
D gene: -

CDR3 protein: CASSQVRLWQLGISNTGELFF
CDR3 DNA: TGTGCCAGCAGCCAAGTTCGGTTATGGCAGTTGGGTATCTCGAACACCGGGGAGCTGTTTTTT
V gene: TRBV14
J gene: TRBJ2-2
clone size: -
D gene: -

CDR3 protein: CASSQADLGQGTGELFF
CDR3 DNA: TGCGCCAGCAGCCAAGCCGACCTAGGACAGGGGACCGGGGAGCTGTTTTTT
V gene: TRBV4-1
J gene: TRBJ2-2
clone size: few
D gene: TRBD1

CDR3 protein: CASSFPGASYNEQFF
CDR3 DNA: TGTGCCAGCAGCTTTCCAGGGGCTTCCTACAATGAGCAGTTCTTC
V gene: TRBV7-9
J gene: TRBJ2-1
clone size: few
D gene: -

CDR3 protein: CASSQGLGGLLDTIYF
CDR3 DNA: TGTGCCAGCAGCCAGGGGTTGGGGGGGCTACTGGACACCATATATTTT
V gene: TRBV7-6
J gene: TRBJ1-3
clone size: few
D gene: -

CDR3 protein: CASSLDRGNEQFF
CDR3 DNA: TGTGCCAGCAGTTTAGACAGGGGTAATGAGCAGTTCTTC
V gene: TRBV12-3/TRBV12-4
J gene: TRBJ2-1
clone size: many
D gene: TRBD1

CDR3 protein: CASSQTLGGTGEQYF
CDR3 DNA: TGCGCCAGCAGCCAAACCCTCGGGGGAACTGGGGAGCAGTACTTC
V gene: TRBV4-3
J gene: TRBJ2-7
clone size: few
D gene: -

CDR3 protein: CASSQEGLSETQYF
CDR3 DNA: TGTGCCAGCAGCCAAGAGGGACTATCGGAGACCCAGTACTTC
V gene: TRBV3-1
J gene: TRBJ2-5
clone size: -
D gene: TRBD2

CDR3 protein: CASSLGGTVVYGYTF
CDR3 DNA: TGTGCCAGCAGCTTAGGTGGCACGGTTGTCTATGGCTACACCTTC
V gene: TRBV7-9
J gene: TRBJ1-2
clone size: -
D gene: -

CDR3 protein: CASRSGGRNEQYF
CDR3 DNA: TGTGCCAGCCGGTCGGGGGGGCGGAACGAGCAGTACTTC
V gene: TRBV25-1
J gene: TRBJ2-7
clone size: -
D gene: TRBD2

CDR3 protein: CASSGAENTGELFF
CDR3 DNA: TGTGCCAGCAGCGGGGCAGAGAACACCGGGGAGCTGTTTTTT
V gene: TRBV7-8
J gene: TRBJ2-2
clone size: few
D gene: -

CDR3 protein: CSVPSPEETQYF
CDR3 DNA: TGCAGCGTTCCGAGCCCGGAAGAGACCCAGTACTTC
V gene: TRBV29-1
J gene: TRBJ2-5
clone size: few
D gene: -

CDR3 protein: CASSQEYGVNSYEQYF
CDR3 DNA: TGCGCCAGCAGCCAAGAGTACGGGGTTAACTCCTACGAGCAGTACTTC
V gene: TRBV4-1
J gene: TRBJ2-7
clone size: -
D gene: -

CDR3 protein: CASSLGTADLYEQYF
CDR3 DNA: TGTGCCAGCAGCTTAGGGACAGCAGACCTCTACGAGCAGTACTTC
V gene: TRBV7-6
J gene: TRBJ2-7
clone size: few
D gene: -

CDR3 protein: CASRQLAANTGELFF
CDR3 DNA: TGTGCCAGCAGGCAACTAGCGGCGAACACCGGGGAGCTGTTTTTT
V gene: TRBV27
J gene: TRBJ2-2
clone size: few
D gene: TRBD2

CDR3 protein: CASSLVTSGMGETQYF
CDR3 DNA: TGTGCCAGCAGCTTAGTTACTAGCGGGATGGGAGAGACCCAGTACTTC
V gene: TRBV7-9
J gene: TRBJ2-5
clone size: -
D gene: TRBD2

CDR3 protein: CSVEDLGNTEAFF
CDR3 DNA: TGCAGCGTTGAAGATCTGGGGAACACTGAAGCTTTCTTT
V gene: TRBV29-1
J gene: TRBJ1-1
clone size: few
D gene: -

CDR3 protein: CSAEPPTGTTTFSYGYTF
CDR3 DNA: TGCAGTGCGGAACCGCCAACCGGGACAACAACGTTCTCCTATGGCTACACCTTC
V gene: TRBV20-1
J gene: TRBJ1-2
clone size: -
D gene: -

CDR3 protein: CASSDWLGRRSGELFF
CDR3 DNA: TGTGCCAGCAGTGATTGGTTAGGCCGAAGAAGCGGGGAGCTGTTTTTT
V gene: TRBV2
J gene: TRBJ2-2
clone size: few
D gene: -

CDR3 protein: CASSLGAPGVIDQPQHF
CDR3 DNA: TGTGCCAGCAGCTTAGGGGCCCCGGGGGTGATTGATCAGCCCCAGCATTTT
V gene: TRBV7-6
J gene: TRBJ1-5
clone size: -
D gene: -

CDR3 protein: CASIHPSYERYF
CDR3 DNA: TGTGCCAGCATCCACCCTTCTTACGAGCGGTACTTC
V gene: TRBV7-3
J gene: TRBJ2-7
clone size: once
D gene: -

CDR3 protein: CASSLEAGPTQYF
CDR3 DNA: TGTGCCAGCAGCTTAGAGGCTGGGCCTACGCAGTATTTT
V gene: TRBV7-9
J gene: TRBJ2-3
clone size: many
D gene: -

CDR3 protein: CASSPGRDSYEQYF
CDR3 DNA: TGTGCCAGCAGCCCTGGACGGGACTCCTACGAGCAGTACTTC
V gene: TRBV5-4
J gene: TRBJ2-7
clone size: -
D gene: -

CDR3 protein: CASSLIANRGPGDYGYTF
CDR3 DNA: TGCGCCAGCAGCTTGATTGCAAACAGGGGCCCTGGAGACTATGGCTACACCTTC
V gene: TRBV5-1
J gene: TRBJ1-2
clone size: few
D gene: TRBD1

CDR3 protein: CASSLTSWTSSNTGELFF
CDR3 DNA: TGTGCCAGCAGCTTAACCTCCTGGACTAGCAGTAACACCGGGGAGCTGTTTTTT
V gene: TRBV7-9
J gene: TRBJ2-2
clone size: few
D gene: TRBD2

CDR3 protein: CASRNGMNTEAFF
CDR3 DNA: TGTGCCAGCAGAAATGGAATGAACACTGAAGCTTTCTTT
V gene: TRBV7-9
J gene: TRBJ1-1
clone size: few
D gene: -

CDR3 protein: CASSLLDTAHGYTF
CDR3 DNA: TGCGCCAGCAGCTTGTTAGACACGGCCCATGGCTACACCTTC
V gene: TRBV5-1
J gene: TRBJ1-2
clone size: once
D gene: -

CDR3 protein: CASSGGAPVEQYF
CDR3 DNA: TGCGCCAGCAGCGGAGGGGCTCCTGTCGAGCAGTACTTC
V gene: TRBV5-1
J gene: TRBJ2-7
clone size: -
D gene: -

CDR3 protein: CASLEAGAGHTEAFF
CDR3 DNA: TGTGCCAGCCTAGAAGCGGGGGCTGGCCACACTGAAGCTTTCTTT
V gene: TRBV5-4
J gene: TRBJ1-1
clone size: many
D gene: -

CDR3 protein: CSGGPTNTGELFF
CDR3 DNA: TGCAGCGGCGGACCTACGAACACCGGGGAGCTGTTTTTT
V gene: TRBV29-1
J gene: TRBJ2-2
clone size: -
D gene: -

CDR3 protein: CASSAGVGPEAFF
CDR3 DNA: TGTGCCAGCAGCGCTGGAGTGGGGCCTGAAGCTTTCTTT
V gene: TRBV9
J gene: TRBJ1-1
clone size: few
D gene: -

CDR3 protein: CASSPRTASNYEQYF
CDR3 DNA: TGTGCCAGCAGCCCGAGGACAGCATCGAACTACGAGCAGTACTTC
V gene: TRBV7-9
J gene: TRBJ2-7
clone size: -
D gene: -

CDR3 protein: CASSLISGALETQYF
CDR3 DNA: TGTGCCAGCAGTCTCATCTCGGGGGCTCTGGAGACCCAGTACTTC
V gene: TRBV27
J gene: TRBJ2-5
clone size: many
D gene: -

CDR3 protein: CASSQVGTTDEQFF
CDR3 DNA: TGTGCCAGCAGCCAAGTTGGGACTACGGATGAGCAGTTCTTC
V gene: TRBV3-1
J gene: TRBJ2-1
clone size: -
D gene: TRBD2

CDR3 protein: CACQPGGQGYGYTF
CDR3 DNA: TGTGCCTGCCAACCCGGAGGACAGGGCTATGGCTACACCTTC
V gene: TRBV30
J gene: TRBJ1-2
clone size: -
D gene: TRBD1

CDR3 protein: CSVPGDSLNTEAFF
CDR3 DNA: TGCAGCGTTCCCGGAGACAGCTTGAACACTGAAGCTTTCTTT
V gene: TRBV29-1
J gene: TRBJ1-1
clone size: -
D gene: -

CDR3 protein: CASSPDPGTDAYEQYF
CDR3 DNA: TGTGCCAGCAGCCCCGACCCCGGGACAGACGCCTACGAGCAGTACTTC
V gene: TRBV5-5
J gene: TRBJ2-7
clone size: few
D gene: TRBD1